The source of this TCR beta chain is a study of liver allograft versus peripheral blood T cells. Background on the study: Transplanted livers and recipients' peripheral blood had their T cell receptor repertoires compared.

TCRdb redid the calling of the reads with MiXCR, one entry per CDR3 protein. The table lists 15,000 or so distinct CDR3 sequences, around 23% of them singletons. Trimming cost V 5 bases and J 0 bases; bases outside gene matches: 8. The CDR3 runs to 18 residues. CDR1 and CDR2 from the germline V gene are LNHDA and SQIVND (reference sequence). Regarding the study as a whole: Liver allograft T cell receptor repertoires were reported to differ from peripheral blood repertoires.

This clonotype was detected many times. Antigen unknown. V is TRBV19 and J is TRBJ2-6; 9 bases agree with TRBD1. The receptor was isolated from a human patient who had a liver transplant. A share of the T cells may be of graft donor origin. In nucleotides, the CDR3 is TGTGCCAGTAGTTCGCCGGGACAGGGACACTCTGGGGCCAACGTCCTGACTTTC. This codes for CASSSPGQGHSGANVLTF.